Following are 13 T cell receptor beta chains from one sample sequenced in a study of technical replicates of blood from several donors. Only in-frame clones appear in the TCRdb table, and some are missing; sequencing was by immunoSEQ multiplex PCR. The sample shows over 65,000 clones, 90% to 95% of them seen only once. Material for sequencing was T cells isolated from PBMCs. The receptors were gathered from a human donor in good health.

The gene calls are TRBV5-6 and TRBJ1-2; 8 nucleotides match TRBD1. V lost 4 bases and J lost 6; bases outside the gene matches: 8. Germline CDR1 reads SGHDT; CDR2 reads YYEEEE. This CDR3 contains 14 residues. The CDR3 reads CASSQGTGTDGYTF. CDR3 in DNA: TGTGCCAGCAGCCAGGGGACAGGAACGGATGGCTACACCTTC.

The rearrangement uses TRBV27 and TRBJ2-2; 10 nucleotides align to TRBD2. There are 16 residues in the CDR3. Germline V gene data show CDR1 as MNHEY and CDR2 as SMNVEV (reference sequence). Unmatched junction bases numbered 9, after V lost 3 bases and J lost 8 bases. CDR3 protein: CASSFWASGSSGELFF. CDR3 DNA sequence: TGTGCCAGCAGTTTCTGGGCTAGCGGGAGTAGTGGGGAGCTGTTTTTT.

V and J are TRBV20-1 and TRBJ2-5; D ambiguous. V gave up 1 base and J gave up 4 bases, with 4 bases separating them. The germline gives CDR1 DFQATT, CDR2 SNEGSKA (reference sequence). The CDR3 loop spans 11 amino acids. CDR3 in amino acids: CSARGAETQYF. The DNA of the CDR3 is TGCAGTGCTAGAGGGGCAGAGACCCAGTACTTC.

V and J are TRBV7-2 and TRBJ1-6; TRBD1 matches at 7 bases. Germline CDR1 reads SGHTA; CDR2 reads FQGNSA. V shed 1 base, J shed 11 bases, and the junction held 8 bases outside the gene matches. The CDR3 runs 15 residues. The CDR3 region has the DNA TGTGCCAGCAGCTTAGGGACAGGATTGAGTCCACCCCTCCACTTT. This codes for CASSLGTGLSPPLHF.

The CDR3 reads CASSFGTGVTGELFF. DNA for the CDR3: TGTGCCAGCAGTTTCGGGACAGGGGTTACCGGGGAGCTGTTTTTT. V and J are TRBV28 and TRBJ2-2; 10 bases agree with TRBD1. Germline trimming cut 3 bases from V and 5 bases from J; bases unmatched to any gene: 3. The germline V gene has CDR1 MDHEN and CDR2 SYDVKM. The CDR3 is 15 residues long.

CDR3 nucleotide sequence: TGTGCCAGCAGTGAATCGACAGGGAGAAAGGAAGCTTTCTTT. Its protein is CASSESTGRKEAFF. The chain couples TRBV6-1 to TRBJ1-1, with 7 bases matching TRBD1. Germline V gene data show CDR1 as MNHNS and CDR2 as SASEGT. The CDR3 has 14 amino acids. Trimming removed 2 bases from V and 8 bases from J; junction bases left unmatched: 8.

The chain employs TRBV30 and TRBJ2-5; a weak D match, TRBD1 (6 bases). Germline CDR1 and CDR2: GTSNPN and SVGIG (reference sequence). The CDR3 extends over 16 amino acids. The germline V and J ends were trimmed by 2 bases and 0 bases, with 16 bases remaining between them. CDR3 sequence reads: CAWSLSNTGNQETQYF. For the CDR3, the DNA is TGTGCCTGGAGTCTAAGTAATACAGGGAACCAAGAGACCCAGTACTTC. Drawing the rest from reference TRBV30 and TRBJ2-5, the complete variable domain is SQTIHQWPATLVQPVGSPLSLECTVEGTSNPNLYWYRQAAGRGLQLLFYSVGIGQISSEVPQNLSASRPQDRQFILSSKKLLLSDSGFYLCAWSLSNTGNQETQYFGPGTRLLVL.

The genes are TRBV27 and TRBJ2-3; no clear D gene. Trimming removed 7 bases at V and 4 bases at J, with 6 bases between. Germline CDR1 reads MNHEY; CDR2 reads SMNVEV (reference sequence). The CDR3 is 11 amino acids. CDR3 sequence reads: CASIVSDTQYF. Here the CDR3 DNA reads TGTGCCAGCATCGTTTCAGATACGCAGTATTTT.

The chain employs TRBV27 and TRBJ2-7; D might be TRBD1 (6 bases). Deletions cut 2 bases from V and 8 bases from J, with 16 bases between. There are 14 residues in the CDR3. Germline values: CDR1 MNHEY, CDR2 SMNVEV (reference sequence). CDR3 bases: TGTGCCAGCAGTTTAGGGCAGGACAGTTTAAAGCAGTACTTC. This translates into CASSLGQDSLKQYF.

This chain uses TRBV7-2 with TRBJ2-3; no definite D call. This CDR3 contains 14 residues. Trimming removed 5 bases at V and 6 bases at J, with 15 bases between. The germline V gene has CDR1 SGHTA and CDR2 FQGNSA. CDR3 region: CASSPSRSIDTQYF. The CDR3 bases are TGTGCCAGCAGCCCTAGTCGGAGCATCGATACGCAGTATTTT.

The CDR3 nucleotides read TGTGCCAGCAGTTTATTCAGGGGATCTGGGGCCAACGTCCTGACTTTC. It encodes CASSLFRGSGANVLTF. The chain links TRBV7-2 to TRBJ2-6, with D possibly being TRBD1 (6 bases). V lost 6 bases and J 1 base, leaving 13 bases between the germline ends. Germline assignment: CDR1 SGHTA and CDR2 FQGNSA. The CDR3 covers 16 residues. The full variable domain, with the rest looked up from reference TRBV7-2 and TRBJ2-6, is GAGVSQSPSNKVTEKGKDVELRCDPISGHTALYWYRQSLGQGLEFLIYFQGNSAPDKSGLPSDRFSAERTGGSVSTLTIQRTQQEDSAVYLCASSLFRGSGANVLTFGAGSRLTVL.

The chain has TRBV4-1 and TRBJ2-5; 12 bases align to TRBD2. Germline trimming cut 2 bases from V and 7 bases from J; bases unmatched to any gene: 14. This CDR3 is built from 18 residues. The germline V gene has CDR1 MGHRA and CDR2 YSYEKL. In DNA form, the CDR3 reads TGCGCCAGCAGCCAACTATTGGACCTAGCGGGAGGGCCAGGGACCCAGTACTTC. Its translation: CASSQLLDLAGGPGTQYF.

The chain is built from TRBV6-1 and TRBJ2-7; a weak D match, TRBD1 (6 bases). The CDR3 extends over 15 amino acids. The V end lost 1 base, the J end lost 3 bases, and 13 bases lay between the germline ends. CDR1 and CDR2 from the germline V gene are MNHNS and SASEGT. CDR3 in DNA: TGTGCCAGCAGTGAAGGTCACCAGGGGAACTACGAGCAGTACTTC. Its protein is CASSEGHQGNYEQYF.